These 22 T cell receptor beta chains were sequenced from one sample in a study of shared clonotypes between healthy human individuals. Produced via immunoSEQ multiplex PCR; TCRdb's table is partial and in-frame only. Of approximately 2.5 million clones in the sample, over 85% were seen once. The sequencing sample was made of naive CD4+ T cells sorted from blood. Subset noted: CD45RA+ positively selected. The receptors originated from a man in his late teens or twenties in good health.

The rearrangement links TRBV6-5 to TRBJ1-2, with 7 bases identical to TRBD1. The CDR3 has 11 residues. V dropped 6 bases and J dropped 8; count of bases not matched to a gene: 3. The V gene's germline CDR1 is MNHEY and CDR2 SVGAGI. CDR3 nucleotide sequence: TGTGCCAGCAGCGACAGGGTCGGCTACACCTTC. This codes for CASSDRVGYTF.

The chain employs TRBV10-2 and TRBJ1-2, with D tentatively TRBD1 (6 bases). Germline V gives CDR1 WSHSY, CDR2 SAAADI. Trimming removed 6 bases from V and 8 bases from J, with 19 bases in between. The CDR3 totals 14 residues. CDR3 nucleotide sequence: TGCGCCAGCAGGACGGGGACAACCCCTGGAGGCTACACCTTC. It specifies CASRTGTTPGGYTF.

The V call is TRBV5-8, the J call TRBJ1-6; D might be TRBD1 (6 bases). Germline CDR1 is SGHTS and CDR2 is YDEGEE. This CDR3 has 15 residues. With 1 base removed from V and 4 bases from J, the gap between germline ends came to 9 bases. CDR3 in DNA: TGTGCCAGCAGCTTGATGGGGGCGTATAATTCACCCCTCCACTTT. Encoded protein: CASSLMGAYNSPLHF.

V usage is TRBV4-3 and J usage is TRBJ2-5, with TRBD1 matching over 9 bases. CDR1 is LGHNA, CDR2 YSLEER, per germline. This CDR3 is 19 amino acids long. Germline trimming cut 0 bases from V and 5 bases from J; bases unmatched to any gene: 16. This CDR3 is CASSQDRGQGYVRKETQYF. The CDR3 nucleotides are TGCGCCAGCAGCCAAGATAGGGGACAGGGCTATGTCCGAAAGGAGACCCAGTACTTC.

The chain is built from TRBV19 and TRBJ1-3, with D maybe TRBD1 (6 bases). Germline CDR1 reads LNHDA; CDR2 reads SQIVND (reference sequence). Trimming took off 6 bases at V and 1 base at J, with 13 bases between the two ends. This CDR3 has 15 residues. CDR3 sequence (DNA): TGTGCCAGTAGACGGGCAGGGGTATCTGGAAACACCATATATTTT. Its translation is CASRRAGVSGNTIYF.

On this clone itself: Other DNA sequences from this sample encode an identical CDR3 as well. The V gene is TRBV5-1, the J gene TRBJ2-1; 7 bases are shared with TRBD2. V gave up 0 bases and J gave up 4 bases; unmatched junction bases: 4. The CDR3 contains 15 residues. The germline CDR1 and CDR2 sequences are SGHRS and YFSETQ. Here the CDR3 DNA reads TGCGCCAGCAGCTTGGAACTAGCGTCGTACAATGAGCAGTTCTTC. It codes for CASSLELASYNEQFF. Complete variable domain (other parts from reference TRBV5-1 and TRBJ2-1): KAGVTQTPRYLIKTRGQQVTLSCSPISGHRSVSWYQQTPGQGLQFLFEYFSETQRNKGNFPGRFSGRQFSNSRSEMNVSTLELGDSALYLCASSLELASYNEQFFGPGTRLTVL.

This clone was observed a few times. The V gene is TRBV30, the J gene TRBJ1-1, with no clear D. V lost 0 bases to trimming and J lost 0 bases, with 8 bases between them. The germline V gene has CDR1 GTSNPN and CDR2 SVGIG (reference sequence). The CDR3 is 14 amino acids. The CDR3 region has the DNA TGTGCCTGGAGTGTAAGTGCAGTGAACACTGAAGCTTTCTTT. Its translation: CAWSVSAVNTEAFF.

The CDR3 DNA reads TGTGCCAGCAGTTACTCGAGGGCGGGAGAGGGGCGGTTCTTC. Amino acid sequence: CASSYSRAGEGRFF. This chain uses TRBV6-5 with TRBJ2-1; TRBD2 aligns across 7 bases. Trimming took 0 bases from V and 15 from J; bases not matched to a gene: 11. The germline gives CDR1 MNHEY, CDR2 SVGAGI. The CDR3 length is 14 residues.

The CDR3 protein is CASSEAAGVFLVRSYEQYF. As DNA, the CDR3 is TGTGCCAGCAGTGAAGCGGCAGGGGTCTTCTTGGTGAGGTCCTACGAGCAGTACTTC. The J gene is TRBJ2-7, the V gene TRBV2; possible D gene TRBD1, 6 bases. The V end was cut by 0 bases, the J end by 1 base, with 22 bases between. CDR1 and CDR2 from the germline V gene are SNHLY and FYNNEI. The CDR3 spans 19 residues.

This sequence joins TRBV19 and TRBJ1-5; D is undetermined. From germline, CDR1 is LNHDA and CDR2 SQIVND (reference sequence). Between the trimmed V and J ends, which lost 3 bases and 9 bases, there was a span of 9 bases. CDR3 length: 12 amino acids. The CDR3 loop is CASSINLGPQHF. CDR3 nucleotide sequence: TGTGCCAGTAGTATTAACTTGGGGCCCCAGCATTTT. Full variable domain (remainder filled in from reference TRBV19 and TRBJ1-5): DGGITQSPKYLFRKEGQNVTLSCEQNLNHDAMYWYRQDPGQGLRLIYYSQIVNDFQKGDIAEGYSVSREKKESFPLTVTSAQKNPTAFYLCASSINLGPQHFGDGTRLSIL.

The chain employs TRBV18 and TRBJ1-3; D remains unclear. The V gene's germline CDR1 is KGHSH and CDR2 LQKENI. V lost 3 bases to trimming and J lost 1 base, with 13 bases between them. The CDR3 runs to 16 residues. As DNA, the CDR3 is TGTGCCAGCTCACCTCCGAGCCCGAAATCTGGAAACACCATATATTTT. This encodes CASSPPSPKSGNTIYF.

V gene TRBV11-2 combines with J gene TRBJ2-2, with 12 bases aligning to TRBD2. From germline, CDR1 is SGHAT and CDR2 FQNNGV. The CDR3 totals 17 residues. V trimming: 5 bases; J trimming: 7 bases; junction bases outside the gene matches: 11. CDR3 residues: CASSLLAGGFGGGELFF. CDR3 nucleotides: TGTGCCAGCAGCCTCCTAGCGGGGGGGTTTGGAGGCGGGGAGCTGTTTTTT.

The V and J genes are TRBV18 and TRBJ2-1; 11 bases fit TRBD2. The CDR3 is 17 amino acids. The germline V gene has CDR1 KGHSH and CDR2 LQKENI. With 1 base clipped from V and 0 bases from J, the junction kept 2 bases outside the gene matches. CDR3 bases: TGTGCCAGCTCACCACGACTAGCGGGGAACTCCTACAATGAGCAGTTCTTC. Encoded protein: CASSPRLAGNSYNEQFF. The full variable domain, its missing parts supplied by reference TRBV18 and TRBJ2-1, is NAGVMQNPRHLVRRRGQEARLRCSPMKGHSHVYWYRQLPEEGLKFMVYLQKENIIDESGMPKERFSAEFPKEGPSILRIQQVVRGDSAAYFCASSPRLAGNSYNEQFFGPGTRLTVL.

This clone was seen only once. J is TRBJ2-3 and V is TRBV9, with D tentatively TRBD1 (5 bases). The V end was cut by 5 bases, the J end by 2 bases, with 12 bases between. Germline V CDR1 and CDR2: SGDLS, YYNGEE. The CDR3 has 14 amino acids. The CDR3 nucleotides read TGTGCCAGCAGAGAGACAGAACACACAGATACGCAGTATTTT. Protein product: CASRETEHTDTQYF.

On this clone: The junction departs from the called germline gene at one end, perhaps through a read error. This sample also contains other DNA sequences that code for the same CDR3. The genes are TRBV2 and TRBJ1-6; the D gene is possibly TRBD1 (6 bases). From germline, CDR1 is SNHLY and CDR2 FYNNEI. The CDR3 has 14 residues. CDR3 protein: CASSEDRENSPLHF. The DNA of the CDR3 is TGTGCCAGCAGTGAGGACAGAGAGAATTCGCCCCTCCACTTT.

The chain employs TRBV5-4 and TRBJ2-1; weak D call: TRBD2 (5 bases). This CDR3 is 18 amino acids long. Germline assignment: CDR1 SGHNT and CDR2 YYREEE (reference sequence). Trimming removed 2 bases at V and 10 bases at J, with 28 bases between. This CDR3 is CASSFGGRVPLRSPEQFF. CDR3 sequence (DNA): TGTGCCAGCAGCTTCGGTGGGAGAGTGCCCCTGCGAAGTCCCGAGCAGTTCTTC. Drawing the rest from reference TRBV5-4 and TRBJ2-1, the complete variable domain is ETGVTQSPTHLIKTRGQQVTLRCSSQSGHNTVSWYQQALGQGPQFIFQYYREEENGRGNFPPRFSGLQFPNYSSELNVNALELDDSALYLCASSFGGRVPLRSPEQFFGPGTRLTVL.

In this sample, this clone turned up once. The chain recombines TRBV5-3 with TRBJ2-5; D unclear. TRBV5-3 is sorted into the ORF group, with uncertain function. V was cut by 4 bases and J by 5 bases, with 18 bases left in between. The CDR3 extends over 15 amino acids. The CDR3 DNA reads TGTGCCAGAAGCCCCCCGGTCCCCCGGGCGGAGACCCAGTACTTC. Its translation: CARSPPVPRAETQYF.

This chain links TRBV13 with TRBJ2-2, with 11 positions matching TRBD2. The length of the CDR3 is 21 residues. V gave up 3 bases and J gave up 7 bases; unmatched junction bases: 22. Germline lookup yields CDR1 PRHDT and CDR2 FYEKMQ (reference sequence). In DNA, the CDR3 is TGTGCCAGCAGCTTCGCCCCGGATCGTAGCGGGAGGGCCCGAAACGTCGGGGAGCTGTTTTTT. Its protein is CASSFAPDRSGRARNVGELFF.

This sequence joins TRBV7-9 and TRBJ2-7, with 7 bases matching TRBD2. V lost 4 bases, J lost 5 bases, and 8 bases stayed unmatched. The CDR3 runs 14 residues. Germline assignment: CDR1 SEHNR and CDR2 FQNEAQ (reference sequence). The CDR3 reads CASSSQRLAHEQYF. CDR3 DNA: TGTGCCAGCAGCTCCCAACGACTAGCCCACGAGCAGTACTTC.

V gene TRBV11-3 combines with J gene TRBJ1-2; possibly TRBD1 for D (5 bases). This CDR3 spans 12 amino acids. The germline gives CDR1 SGHNT, CDR2 YENEEA. Trimming pared 9 bases from V and 3 bases from J, leaving 11 bases between. The CDR3 sequence is CARSGQDYGYTF. The CDR3 coding sequence is TGTGCCAGATCGGGGCAGGACTATGGCTACACCTTC. The full variable domain, its missing parts supplied by reference TRBV11-3 and TRBJ1-2, is EAGVVQSPRYKIIEKKQPVAFWCNPISGHNTLYWYLQNLGQGPELLIRYENEEAVDDSQLPKDRFSAERLKGVDSTLKIQPAELGDSAVYLCARSGQDYGYTFGSGTRLTVV.

This chain links TRBV6-1 with TRBJ2-2; TRBD2 is a possible D gene (6 bases). Germline CDR1 and CDR2: MNHNS and SASEGT. The CDR3 runs 14 residues. V was trimmed by 10 bases and J by 5 bases, leaving 17 bases between them. CDR3 DNA: TGTGCCACTGATGGACTAACCCGAACCGGGGAGCTGTTTTTT. Translating it yields CATDGLTRTGELFF.

The rearrangement links TRBV6-6 to TRBJ1-6, with TRBD1 as a possible D gene (6 bases). The CDR3 loop spans 13 amino acids. V was shortened by 7 bases and J by 10 bases, with 14 bases between the two germline ends. Germline CDR1 and CDR2: MNHNY and SVGAGI (reference sequence). The CDR3 loop is CASMRGKGSPLHF. As DNA, the CDR3 is TGTGCCAGCATGAGGGGGAAAGGATCACCCCTCCACTTT.